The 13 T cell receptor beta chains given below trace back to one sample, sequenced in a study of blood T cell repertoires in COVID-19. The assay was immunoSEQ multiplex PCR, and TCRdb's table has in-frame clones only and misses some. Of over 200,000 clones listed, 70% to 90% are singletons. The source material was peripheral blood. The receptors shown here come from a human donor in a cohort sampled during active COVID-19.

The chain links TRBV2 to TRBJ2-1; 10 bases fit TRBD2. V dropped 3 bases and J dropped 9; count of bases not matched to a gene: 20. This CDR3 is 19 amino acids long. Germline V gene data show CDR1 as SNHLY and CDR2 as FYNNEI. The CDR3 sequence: CASSDPRRGSLAGIGEQFF. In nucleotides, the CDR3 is TGTGCCAGCAGTGACCCACGCCGGGGGTCACTAGCGGGAATCGGTGAGCAGTTCTTC.

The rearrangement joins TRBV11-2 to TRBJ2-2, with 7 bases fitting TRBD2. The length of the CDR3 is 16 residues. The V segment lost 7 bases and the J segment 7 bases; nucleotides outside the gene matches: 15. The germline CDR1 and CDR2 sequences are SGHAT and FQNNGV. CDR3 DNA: TGTGCCAGCACCGATATTAAGCGGGGCGCGAACGGGGAGCTGTTTTTT. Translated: CASTDIKRGANGELFF.

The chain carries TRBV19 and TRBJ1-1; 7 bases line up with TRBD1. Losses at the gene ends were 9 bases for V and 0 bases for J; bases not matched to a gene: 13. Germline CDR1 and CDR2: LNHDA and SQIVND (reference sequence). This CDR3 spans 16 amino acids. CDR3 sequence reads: CASGGGAQYMNTEAFF. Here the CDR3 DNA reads TGTGCCAGCGGAGGGGGCGCACAATATATGAACACTGAAGCTTTCTTT.

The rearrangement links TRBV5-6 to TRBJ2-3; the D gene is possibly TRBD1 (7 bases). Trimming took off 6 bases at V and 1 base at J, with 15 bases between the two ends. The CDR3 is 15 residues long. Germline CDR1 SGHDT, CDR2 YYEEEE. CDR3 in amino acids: CASTTTGEGTDTQYF. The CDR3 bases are TGTGCCAGCACCACCACAGGGGAGGGCACAGATACGCAGTATTTT. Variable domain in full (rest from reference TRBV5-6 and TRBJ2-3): DAGVTQSPTHLIKTRGQQVTLRCSPKSGHDTVSWYQQALGQGPQFIFQYYEEEERQRGNFPDRFSGHQFPNYSSELNVNALLLGDSALYLCASTTTGEGTDTQYFGPGTRLTVL.

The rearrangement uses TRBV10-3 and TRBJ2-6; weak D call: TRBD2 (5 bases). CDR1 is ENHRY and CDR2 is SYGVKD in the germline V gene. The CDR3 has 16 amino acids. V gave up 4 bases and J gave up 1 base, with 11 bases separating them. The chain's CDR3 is CAISAPERSGANVLTF. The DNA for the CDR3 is TGTGCCATCAGTGCCCCAGAGCGGTCTGGGGCCAACGTCCTGACTTTC.

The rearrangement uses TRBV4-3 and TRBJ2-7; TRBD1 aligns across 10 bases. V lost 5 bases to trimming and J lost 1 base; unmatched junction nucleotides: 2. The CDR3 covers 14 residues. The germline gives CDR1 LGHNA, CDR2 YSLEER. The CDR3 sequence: CASSEGQGSYEQYF. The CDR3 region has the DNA TGCGCCAGCAGCGAGGGACAGGGGTCCTACGAGCAGTACTTC.

In DNA, the CDR3 is TGCAGTGTAGGGACAGGGTATGGCTACACCTTC. Encoded protein: CSVGTGYGYTF. V gene TRBV20-1 combines with J gene TRBJ1-2; 9 nucleotides agree with TRBD1. With 7 bases clipped from V and 5 bases from J, the junction kept 2 bases outside the gene matches. Germline lookup yields CDR1 DFQATT and CDR2 SNEGSKA (reference sequence). This CDR3 has 11 residues.

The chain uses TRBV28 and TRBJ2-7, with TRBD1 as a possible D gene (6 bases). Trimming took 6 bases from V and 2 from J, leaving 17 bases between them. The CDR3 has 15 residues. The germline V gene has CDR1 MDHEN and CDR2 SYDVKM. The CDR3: CASRPPGQTTYEQYF. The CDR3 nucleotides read TGTGCCAGCAGGCCACCCGGACAGACCACCTACGAGCAGTACTTC. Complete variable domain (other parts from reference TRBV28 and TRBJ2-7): DVKVTQSSRYLVKRTGEKVFLECVQDMDHENMFWYRQDPGLGLRLIYFSYDVKMKEKGDIPEGYSVSREKKERFSLILESASTNQTSMYLCASRPPGQTTYEQYFGPGTRLTVT.

CDR3 in DNA: TGTGCCAGCAGTTTACGCGGGGGAACGAGGAATGAGCAGTTCTTC. Its protein is CASSLRGGTRNEQFF. The chain uses TRBV27 and TRBJ2-1; TRBD2 aligns across 7 bases. The CDR3 sequence is 15 residues long. Germline-derived CDR1 and CDR2 are MNHEY and SMNVEV (reference sequence). V lost 2 bases and J lost 7; bases outside the gene matches: 8.

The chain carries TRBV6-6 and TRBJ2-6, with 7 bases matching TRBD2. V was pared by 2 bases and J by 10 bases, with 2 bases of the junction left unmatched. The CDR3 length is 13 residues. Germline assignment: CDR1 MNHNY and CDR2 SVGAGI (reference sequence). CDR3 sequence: CASSYGGGNVLTF. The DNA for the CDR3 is TGTGCCAGCAGTTACGGGGGGGGTAACGTCCTGACTTTC.

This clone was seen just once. In DNA form, the CDR3 reads TGTGCCAGCTCACCAGGGACCGGGACAGGGACCTACGAGCAGTACTTC. Translating it yields CASSPGTGTGTYEQYF. The genes are TRBV18 and TRBJ2-7; TRBD1 matches 9 bases. The V and J ends lost 2 bases and 2 bases, in that order; junction bases with no gene match: 7. This CDR3 has 16 amino acids. The V gene's germline CDR1 is KGHSH and CDR2 LQKENI.

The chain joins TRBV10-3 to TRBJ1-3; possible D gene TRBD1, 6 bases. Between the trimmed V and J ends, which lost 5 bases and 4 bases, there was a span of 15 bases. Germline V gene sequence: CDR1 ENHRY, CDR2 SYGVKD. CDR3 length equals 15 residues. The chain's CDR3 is CAISLGQLGGNTIYF. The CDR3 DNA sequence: TGTGCCATCAGTCTTGGACAGCTCGGGGGAAACACCATATATTTT.

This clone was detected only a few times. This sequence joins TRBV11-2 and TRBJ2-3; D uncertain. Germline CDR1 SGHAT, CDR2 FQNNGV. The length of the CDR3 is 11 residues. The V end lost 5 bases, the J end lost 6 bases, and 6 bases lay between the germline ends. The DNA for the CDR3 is TGTGCCAGCAGCCAACGGGATACGCAGTATTTT. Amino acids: CASSQRDTQYF.